Below are 15 T cell receptor beta chains sequenced from a single sample in a study of T cell responses to AZD1222 COVID-19 vaccine (dated by TCRdb to 2020 to 2022). In the paper's terms, the time point label means: baseline before first vaccination. The library was built by means of the immunoSEQ multiplex PCR assay. TCRdb took over this immuneACCESS table, retaining in-frame rearrangements with V and J assigned. Such tables are incomplete; in checked studies, under half of the missing clones stem from an unresolved V gene, and the remainder is unexplained. This sample has approximately 140,000 clones in its table, and more than 85% of those were observed once. Approximately 3.4% of the sample comes from the top ten. The sequencing here drew on peripheral blood, taken on day 0 of AZD1222 vaccination. Receptor source: an adult in good health.

This clone was picked up a small number of times. V and J are TRBV7-9 and TRBJ2-7, with 7 bases that match TRBD1. The length of the CDR3 is 14 residues. The germline gives CDR1 SEHNR, CDR2 FQNEAQ (reference sequence). V shed 4 bases, J shed 3 bases, and the junction held 6 bases outside the gene matches. CDR3 region: CASSSRTGDYEQYF. The CDR3 region has the DNA TGTGCCAGCAGCTCTCGGACAGGTGACTACGAGCAGTACTTC.

This chain uses TRBV21-1 with TRBJ1-1. TRBV21-1 is deemed a pseudogene. The CDR3 runs 16 residues. CDR3 coding DNA: TGTGCCAGCAGCAAAGACCATCCCGGGACTTGGACTGAAGCTTTCTTT. It yields the protein CASSKDHPGTWTEAFF.

The CDR3: CASSKVDRGSSPLHF. CDR3 in DNA: TGTGCCAGCAGCAAAGTCGACAGGGGATCTTCACCCCTCCACTTT. The gene calls are TRBV21-1 and TRBJ1-6; the D call of TRBD1 is as the table states it, not checked on the DNA. TRBV21-1 is a pseudogene segment. CDR3 length: 15 amino acids.

This clone was counted once. The chain uses TRBV15 and TRBJ1-1; unclear D gene. The V gene lost 8 bases and the J gene lost 0 bases, with 10 bases spanning the gap. CDR1 LNHNV and CDR2 YYDKDF come from the germline V gene (reference sequence). The CDR3 covers 13 residues. CDR3 protein: CATGTAMNTEAFF. CDR3 DNA: TGTGCCACCGGAACAGCTATGAACACTGAAGCTTTCTTT.

The chain joins TRBV19 to TRBJ2-1; 13 bases map to TRBD2. After removal of 4 bases from V and 5 bases from J, the junction contained 14 bases not matched to a gene. Germline V lookup: CDR1 LNHDA, CDR2 SQIVND (reference sequence). There are 19 residues in the CDR3. The DNA for the CDR3 is TGTGCCAGTAGTAGCCCGGGACTAGCGGGATACTACGGCGACAATGAGCAGTTCTTC. Amino acid sequence: CASSSPGLAGYYGDNEQFF. Variable domain in full (rest from reference TRBV19 and TRBJ2-1): DGGITQSPKYLFRKEGQNVTLSCEQNLNHDAMYWYRQDPGQGLRLIYYSQIVNDFQKGDIAEGYSVSREKKESFPLTVTSAQKNPTAFYLCASSSPGLAGYYGDNEQFFGPGTRLTVL.

The chain uses TRBV6-5 and TRBJ1-3; D unresolved. The CDR3 has 14 amino acids. The germline V gene encodes CDR1 MNHEY and CDR2 SVGAGI. V dropped 4 bases and J dropped 0 bases, with 7 bases sitting between them. CDR3 residues: CASSSESSGNTIYF. The CDR3 DNA reads as TGTGCCAGCAGTTCGGAGAGCTCTGGAAACACCATATATTTT.

The rearrangement links TRBV2 to TRBJ2-7, with 7 bases aligning to TRBD2. This CDR3 is 18 amino acids long. The V and J ends lost 1 base and 5 bases, in that order; junction bases with no gene match: 17. Per the germline V gene, CDR1 is SNHLY and CDR2 is FYNNEI. The CDR3 is CASSEVAGRRGMDDEQYF. DNA of the CDR3: TGTGCCAGCAGTGAAGTAGCGGGTCGAAGGGGTATGGACGACGAGCAGTACTTC.

The J gene is TRBJ1-6, the V gene TRBV11-2, with 9 nucleotides matching TRBD1. The CDR3 sequence is 16 residues long. Trimming removed 2 bases from V and 9 bases from J; junction bases left unmatched: 8. Germline V gives CDR1 SGHAT, CDR2 FQNNGV. The CDR3 here is CASSLKPQGAGSPLHF. Written as DNA, the CDR3 is TGTGCCAGCAGCTTAAAACCACAGGGGGCGGGTTCACCCCTCCACTTT. Combining the CDR3 with reference TRBV11-2 and TRBJ1-6 gives the whole variable domain EAGVAQSPRYKIIEKRQSVAFWCNPISGHATLYWYQQILGQGPKLLIQFQNNGVVDDSQLPKDRFSAERLKGVDSTLKIQPAKLEDSAVYLCASSLKPQGAGSPLHFGNGTRLTVT.

This chain connects TRBV24-1 to TRBJ2-2; D uncertain. CDR1 and CDR2 from the germline V gene are KGHDR and SFDVKD. The CDR3 length is 13 residues. The germline V and J ends were trimmed by 9 bases and 6 bases, with 13 bases remaining between them. Here the CDR3 reads CATGRQSAGELFF. DNA for the CDR3: TGTGCCACCGGGCGGCAGTCCGCCGGGGAGCTGTTTTTT.

This clone was seen once. The genes are TRBV12-3 or TRBV12-4 and TRBJ1-1; D call uncertain. This CDR3 contains 11 residues. Trimming pared 5 bases from V and 1 base from J, leaving 2 bases between. CDR3 DNA sequence: TGTGCCAGCAGTGCGAACACTGAAGCTTTCTTT. Amino acid sequence: CASSANTEAFF.

The chain links TRBV7-2 to TRBJ2-3; D is tentatively TRBD1 or TRBD2 (5 bases each). The germline V gene encodes CDR1 SGHTA and CDR2 FQGNSA. This CDR3 is built from 14 residues. The ends were cut back, 7 bases at V and 4 bases at J, with 15 bases in the middle. This CDR3 is CASNPGTASDTQYF. CDR3 nucleotides: TGTGCCAGCAACCCCGGGACGGCTTCAGATACGCAGTATTTT.

The chain joins TRBV27 to TRBJ1-6; no clear D. The germline V gene has CDR1 MNHEY and CDR2 SMNVEV (reference sequence). Trimming took off 5 bases at V and 14 bases at J, with 13 bases between the two ends. The length of the CDR3 is 12 residues. The CDR3 reads CASSPGLATLHF. The CDR3 coding sequence is TGTGCCAGCAGTCCCGGACTGGCGACCCTCCACTTT.

The chain couples TRBV5-1 to TRBJ2-3, with D perhaps matching TRBD1 (6 bases). The CDR3 consists of 14 residues. The germline CDR1 and CDR2 sequences are SGHRS and YFSETQ. V lost 1 base and J 6 bases, leaving 12 bases between the germline ends. The CDR3 here is CASSLSQGADTQYF. The DNA for the CDR3 is TGCGCCAGCAGCTTGTCACAGGGAGCCGATACGCAGTATTTT. The complete variable domain, with remaining parts taken from reference TRBV5-1 and TRBJ2-3, reads KAGVTQTPRYLIKTRGQQVTLSCSPISGHRSVSWYQQTPGQGLQFLFEYFSETQRNKGNFPGRFSGRQFSNSRSEMNVSTLELGDSALYLCASSLSQGADTQYFGPGTRLTVL.

V is TRBV3-1 (or the pseudogene TRBV3-2) and J is TRBJ2-5; 11 nucleotides line up with TRBD2. With V trimmed by 1 base and J by 7 bases, 5 bases remained unmatched. This CDR3 comprises 15 residues. Germline loops: CDR1 LGHDT, CDR2 YNNKEL (reference sequence). CDR3: CASSQVSGLAGTQYF. The CDR3 DNA follows: TGTGCCAGCAGCCAAGTTTCTGGACTAGCGGGGACCCAGTACTTC.

V usage is TRBV5-1 and J usage is TRBJ1-4; D is uncertain. Between the trimmed V and J ends, which lost 0 bases and 5 bases, there was a span of 5 bases. CDR1 and CDR2 (germline): SGHRS, YFSETQ. This CDR3 is 13 amino acids long. The CDR3 bases are TGCGCCAGCAGCTTGGAGTTGAATGAAAAACTGTTTTTT. Translation gives CASSLELNEKLFF.